The clone carrying this TCR beta chain was recorded once. Assay used: immunoSEQ multiplex PCR; TCRdb lists only in-frame clones, some missing. Counted here are 150,000 to 200,000 clones, approximately 83% occurring once; the ten biggest clones make up approximately 3%. The data originate from a study of cytomegalovirus exposure and HLA in healthy donors. Trimming took off 2 bases at V and 7 bases at J, with 10 bases between the two ends. Per germline, CDR1 SGHRS and CDR2 YFSETQ. CDR3 length: 13 residues. The TCR comes from a woman younger than 35 in good health and CMV-seropositive. The chain has TRBV5-1 and TRBJ1-5; a possible D gene is TRBD1 (5 bases). The sequencing sample was made of PBMCs. The CDR3 DNA reads TGCGCCAGCAGCTTATCAGGGCAACAGCCCCAGCATTTT. This codes for CASSLSGQQPQHF.